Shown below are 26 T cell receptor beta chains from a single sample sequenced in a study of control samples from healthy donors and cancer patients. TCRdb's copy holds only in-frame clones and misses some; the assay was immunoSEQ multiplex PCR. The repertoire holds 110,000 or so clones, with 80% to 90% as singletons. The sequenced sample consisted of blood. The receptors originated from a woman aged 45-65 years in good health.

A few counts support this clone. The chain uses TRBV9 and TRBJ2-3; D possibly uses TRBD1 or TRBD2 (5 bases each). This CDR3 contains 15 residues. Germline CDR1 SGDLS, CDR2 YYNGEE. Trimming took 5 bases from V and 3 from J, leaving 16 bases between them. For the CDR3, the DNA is TGTGCCAGCAGATTTGGGGGAGATGGTACAGATACGCAGTATTTT. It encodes CASRFGGDGTDTQYF.

Written as DNA, the CDR3 is TGTGCTAGTGGGGACCGGGGACAGGGCTTGACGGGGCAAGAGACCCAGTACTTC. Amino acids: CASGDRGQGLTGQETQYF. The chain combines TRBV12-5 with TRBJ2-5; 9 bases map to TRBD1. In germline, CDR1 is LGHNT, CDR2 FRNRAP. The ends lost 6 bases at V and 2 bases at J; junction bases unmatched: 16. The CDR3 is made up of 18 amino acids.

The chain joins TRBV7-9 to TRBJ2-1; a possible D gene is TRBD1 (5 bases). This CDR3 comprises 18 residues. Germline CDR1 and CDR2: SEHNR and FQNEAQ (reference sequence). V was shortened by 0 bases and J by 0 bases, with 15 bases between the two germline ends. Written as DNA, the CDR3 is TGTGCCAGCAGCTTAGCCAGTCTTCGACAGTTCTCCTACAATGAGCAGTTCTTC. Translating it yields CASSLASLRQFSYNEQFF.

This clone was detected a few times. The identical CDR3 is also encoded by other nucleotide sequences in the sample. CDR3 protein: CASGQSPNYGYTF. The CDR3 nucleotides read TGTGCCAGCGGACAGTCCCCTAACTATGGCTACACCTTC. The chain employs TRBV2 and TRBJ1-2, with D maybe TRBD1 (6 bases). The CDR3 loop spans 13 amino acids. V lost 8 bases, J lost 0 bases, and 10 bases lay in between. The germline CDR1 and CDR2 sequences are SNHLY and FYNNEI.

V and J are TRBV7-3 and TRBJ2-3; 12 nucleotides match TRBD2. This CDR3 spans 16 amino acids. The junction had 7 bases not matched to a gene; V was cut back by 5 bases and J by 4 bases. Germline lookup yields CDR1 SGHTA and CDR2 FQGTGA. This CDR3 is CASSLSRTSGADTQYF. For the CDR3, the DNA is TGTGCCAGCAGCCTTTCTCGGACTAGCGGGGCAGATACGCAGTATTTT.

The CDR3 here is CASSPLPPLGETQYF. CDR3 bases: TGTGCCAGCTCACCACTGCCCCCCCTGGGAGAGACCCAGTACTTC. The chain joins TRBV18 to TRBJ2-5; D is unclear. The CDR3 is 15 residues long. V lost 1 base to trimming and J lost 4 bases, with 13 bases between them. From germline, CDR1 is KGHSH and CDR2 LQKENI. Full variable domain (rest looked up from reference TRBV18 and TRBJ2-5): NAGVMQNPRHLVRRRGQEARLRCSPMKGHSHVYWYRQLPEEGLKFMVYLQKENIIDESGMPKERFSAEFPKEGPSILRIQQVVRGDSAAYFCASSPLPPLGETQYFGPGTRLLVL.

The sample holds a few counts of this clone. CDR3 region: CASSLGSGNEQYV. The CDR3 bases are TGTGCCAGCAGCTTAGGTTCAGGGAACGAGCAGTACGTC. J is TRBJ2-7 and V is TRBV7-9; D may be TRBD1 (5 bases). CDR1 is SEHNR and CDR2 is FQNEAQ in the germline V gene (reference sequence). This CDR3 is built from 13 residues. V lost 1 base and J lost 5, with 9 bases in between.

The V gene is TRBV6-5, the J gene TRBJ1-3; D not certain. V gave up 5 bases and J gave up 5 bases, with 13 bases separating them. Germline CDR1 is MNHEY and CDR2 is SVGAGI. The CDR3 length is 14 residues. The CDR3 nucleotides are TGTGCCAGCAGTCTTAACGGGAGGAGAAACACCATATATTTT. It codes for CASSLNGRRNTIYF.

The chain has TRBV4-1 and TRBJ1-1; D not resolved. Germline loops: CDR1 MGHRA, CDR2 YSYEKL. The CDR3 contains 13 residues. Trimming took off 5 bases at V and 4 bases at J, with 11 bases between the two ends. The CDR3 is CASSFGVSTEAFF. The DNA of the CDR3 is TGCGCCAGCAGCTTCGGGGTGAGCACTGAAGCTTTCTTT.

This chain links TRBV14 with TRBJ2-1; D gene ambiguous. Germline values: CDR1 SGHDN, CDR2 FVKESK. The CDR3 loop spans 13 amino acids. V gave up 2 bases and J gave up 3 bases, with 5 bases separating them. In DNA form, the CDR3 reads TGTGCCAGCAGCCAATACTTCTACAATGAGCAGTTCTTC. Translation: CASSQYFYNEQFF. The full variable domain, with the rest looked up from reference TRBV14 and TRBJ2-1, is EAGVTQFPSHSVIEKGQTVTLRCDPISGHDNLYWYRRVMGKEIKFLLHFVKESKQDESGMPNNRFLAERTGGTYSTLKVQPAELEDSGVYFCASSQYFYNEQFFGPGTRLTVL.

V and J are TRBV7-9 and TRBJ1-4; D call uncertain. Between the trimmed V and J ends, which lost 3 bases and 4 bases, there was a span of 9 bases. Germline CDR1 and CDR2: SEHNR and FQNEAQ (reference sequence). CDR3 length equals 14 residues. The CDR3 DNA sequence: TGTGCCAGCAGCTTTGAAACCCATAATGAAAAACTGTTTTTT. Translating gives CASSFETHNEKLFF.

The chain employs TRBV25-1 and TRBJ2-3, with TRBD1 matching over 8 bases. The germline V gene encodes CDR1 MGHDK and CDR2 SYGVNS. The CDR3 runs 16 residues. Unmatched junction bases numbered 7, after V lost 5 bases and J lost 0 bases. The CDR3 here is CASSKPGTGSTDTQYF. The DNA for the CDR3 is TGTGCCAGCAGTAAACCCGGGACAGGCAGCACAGATACGCAGTATTTT.

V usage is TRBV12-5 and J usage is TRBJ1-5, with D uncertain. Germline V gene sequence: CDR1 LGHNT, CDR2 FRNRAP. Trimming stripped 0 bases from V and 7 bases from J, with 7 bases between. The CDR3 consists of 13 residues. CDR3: CASGLVLEQPQHF. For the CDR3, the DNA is TGTGCTAGTGGTTTGGTACTAGAACAGCCCCAGCATTTT.

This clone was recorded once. The CDR3 reads CASSDQGIGNQPQHF. The CDR3 DNA reads TGTGCCAGTAGTGACCAGGGGATAGGGAATCAGCCCCAGCATTTT. This rearrangement joins TRBV19 to TRBJ1-5; D may be TRBD1 (6 bases). Germline V gene lookup returns CDR1 LNHDA and CDR2 SQIVND (reference sequence). The V end was cut by 5 bases, the J end by 4 bases, with 15 bases between. This CDR3 region has 15 residues.

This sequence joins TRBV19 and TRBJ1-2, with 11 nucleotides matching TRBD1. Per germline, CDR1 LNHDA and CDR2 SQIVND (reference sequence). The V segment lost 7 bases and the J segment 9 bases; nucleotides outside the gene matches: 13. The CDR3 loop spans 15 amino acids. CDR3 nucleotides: TGTGCCAGTATCCGTAGCCGGGACAGGGGGATGAGCTACACCTTC. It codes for CASIRSRDRGMSYTF.

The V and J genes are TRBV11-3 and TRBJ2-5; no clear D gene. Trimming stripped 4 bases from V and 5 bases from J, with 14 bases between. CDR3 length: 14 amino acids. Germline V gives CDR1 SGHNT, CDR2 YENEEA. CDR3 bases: TGTGCCAGCAGCTCCTTTGGGCGTCCGGAGACCCAGTACTTC. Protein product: CASSSFGRPETQYF.

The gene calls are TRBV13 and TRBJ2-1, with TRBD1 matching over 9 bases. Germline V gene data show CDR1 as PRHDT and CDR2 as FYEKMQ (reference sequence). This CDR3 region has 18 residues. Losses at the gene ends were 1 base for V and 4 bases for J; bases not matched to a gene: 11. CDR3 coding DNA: TGTGCCAGCAGCTTAGAGGGGCCCGGGACAGGGATATACAATGAGCAGTTCTTC. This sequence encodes CASSLEGPGTGIYNEQFF. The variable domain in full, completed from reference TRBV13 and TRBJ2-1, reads AAGVIQSPRHLIKEKRETATLKCYPIPRHDTVYWYQQGPGQDPQFLISFYEKMQSDKGSIPDRFSAQQFSDYHSELNMSSLELGDSALYFCASSLEGPGTGIYNEQFFGPGTRLTVL.

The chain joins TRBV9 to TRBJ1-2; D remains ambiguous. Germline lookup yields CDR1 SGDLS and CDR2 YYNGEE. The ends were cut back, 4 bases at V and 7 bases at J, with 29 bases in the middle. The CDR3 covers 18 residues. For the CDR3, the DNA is TGTGCCAGCAGCCCACGAAGGTCCCCCCTTGGGCTCCGCTCTGGCTACACCTTC. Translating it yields CASSPRRSPLGLRSGYTF.

For the CDR3, the DNA is TGCGCCAGCAGCACGGGACCAGCCGAGGAAAAACTGTTTTTT. Translating gives CASSTGPAEEKLFF. The V gene is TRBV5-1, the J gene TRBJ1-4; weak D call: TRBD1 (5 bases). CDR3 length equals 14 residues. The V end was cut by 4 bases, the J end by 8 bases, with 15 bases between. Germline CDR1 reads SGHRS; CDR2 reads YFSETQ.

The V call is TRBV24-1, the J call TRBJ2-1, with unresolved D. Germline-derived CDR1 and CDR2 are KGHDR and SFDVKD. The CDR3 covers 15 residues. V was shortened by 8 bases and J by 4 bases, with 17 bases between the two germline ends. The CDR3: CATMATRSNYNEQFF. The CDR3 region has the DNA TGTGCCACCATGGCTACGAGATCGAATTACAATGAGCAGTTCTTC.

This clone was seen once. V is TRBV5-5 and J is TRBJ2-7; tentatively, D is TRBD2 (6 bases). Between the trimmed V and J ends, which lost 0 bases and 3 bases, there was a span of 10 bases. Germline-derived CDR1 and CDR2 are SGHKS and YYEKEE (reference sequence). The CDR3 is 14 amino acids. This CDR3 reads CASSLGRGNYEQYF. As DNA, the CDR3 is TGTGCCAGCAGCTTGGGGCGGGGAAACTACGAGCAGTACTTC. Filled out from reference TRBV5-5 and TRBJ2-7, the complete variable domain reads DAGVTQSPTHLIKTRGQQVTLRCSPISGHKSVSWYQQVLGQGPQFIFQYYEKEERGRGNFPDRFSARQFPNYSSELNVNALLLGDSALYLCASSLGRGNYEQYFGPGTRLTVT.

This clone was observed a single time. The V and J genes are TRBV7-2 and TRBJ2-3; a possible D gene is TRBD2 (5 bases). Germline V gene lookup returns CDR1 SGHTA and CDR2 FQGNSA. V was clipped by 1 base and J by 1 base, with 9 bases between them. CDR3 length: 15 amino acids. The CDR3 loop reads CASSLVRARTDTQYF. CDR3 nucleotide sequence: TGTGCCAGCAGCTTAGTGCGGGCCCGCACAGATACGCAGTATTTT.

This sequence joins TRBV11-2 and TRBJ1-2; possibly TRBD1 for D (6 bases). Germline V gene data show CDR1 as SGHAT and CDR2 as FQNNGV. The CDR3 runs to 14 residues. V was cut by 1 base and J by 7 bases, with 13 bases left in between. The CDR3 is CASSLVQGGGGYTF. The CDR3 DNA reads TGTGCCAGCAGCTTAGTTCAGGGAGGGGGTGGCTACACCTTC. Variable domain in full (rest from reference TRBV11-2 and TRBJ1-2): EAGVAQSPRYKIIEKRQSVAFWCNPISGHATLYWYQQILGQGPKLLIQFQNNGVVDDSQLPKDRFSAERLKGVDSTLKIQPAKLEDSAVYLCASSLVQGGGGYTFGSGTRLTVV.

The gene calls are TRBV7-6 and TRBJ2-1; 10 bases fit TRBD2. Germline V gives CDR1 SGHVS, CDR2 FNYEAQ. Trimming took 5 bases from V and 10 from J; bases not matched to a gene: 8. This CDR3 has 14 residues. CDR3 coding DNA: TGTGCCAGCAGCGGGACTAGCGCGGGGAGCGAGCAGTTCTTC. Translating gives CASSGTSAGSEQFF.

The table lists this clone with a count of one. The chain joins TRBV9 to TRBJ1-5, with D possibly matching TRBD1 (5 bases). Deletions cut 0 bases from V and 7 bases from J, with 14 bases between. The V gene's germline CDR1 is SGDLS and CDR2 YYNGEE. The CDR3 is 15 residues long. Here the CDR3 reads CASSVDTGMGQPQHF. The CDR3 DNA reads TGTGCCAGCAGCGTAGACACAGGCATGGGGCAGCCCCAGCATTTT.

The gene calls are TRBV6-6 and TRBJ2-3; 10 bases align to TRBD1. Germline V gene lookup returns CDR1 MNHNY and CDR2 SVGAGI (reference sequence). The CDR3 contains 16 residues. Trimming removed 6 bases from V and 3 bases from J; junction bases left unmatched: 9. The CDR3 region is CASRLPGQGRTDTQYF. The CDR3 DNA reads TGTGCCAGCAGGCTCCCGGGACAGGGGAGGACAGATACGCAGTATTTT.